This T cell receptor beta chain came from a study of CD8 T cells in Susac syndrome. Findings of the study overall: CD4+ repertoires of Susac syndrome patients lacked detectable clonal expansion.

An amount of RNA that ranged from about 0.45 to 1 ug was reverse transcribed with random hexamers. The authors amplified TCR beta CDR3 across 54 Vbeta and 13 Jbeta using immunoSEQ multiplex PCR. MiXCR, applied by TCRdb to the immunoSEQ multiplex PCR reads, yields one record per CDR3 protein. There are around 200,000 distinct CDR3 sequences in the sample; about 94% occur only once, and about 0.1% lies in the top ten. As to this clonotype: Its target is unknown.

Sequenced material: CD4+ T cells from PBMCs. The sequence was obtained from a human donor with Susac syndrome.

In DNA, the CDR3 is TGTGCCAGCAGTGATACCGGGAACTATGGCTACACCTTC. The encoded protein is CASSDTGNYGYTF. The chain is built from TRBV25-1 and TRBJ1-2; D gene ambiguous. Per germline, CDR1 MGHDK and CDR2 SYGVNS. CDR3 length: 13 amino acids. V was shortened by 3 bases and J by 2 bases, with 7 bases between the two germline ends.